This T cell receptor (beta chain) was profiled in a study of blood T cell repertoires in COVID-19. This clone was observed once. V gave up 5 bases and J gave up 5 bases, with 12 bases separating them. The CDR3 extends over 13 amino acids. The germline CDR1 and CDR2 sequences are MNHEY and SMNVEV (reference sequence). Study processing details: Reference gene primer amplification gave estimated nucleated cell counts. The repertoire was sequenced with immunoSEQ multiplex PCR; TCRdb's copy has only in-frame clones and lacks some. V, J and clone size are taken as reported in that table, and D and trimming were inferred from the DNA itself. The sample has about 170,000 clones; 70% to 90% are singletons.

This chain uses TRBV27 with TRBJ1-2, with D unresolved. Sequencing used peripheral blood. The source is a man aged 45-65 years with active or convalescent COVID-19. The DNA of the CDR3 is TGTGCCAGCAGTCATGCCCCTGAGTATGGCTACACCTTC. Translated, it gives CASSHAPEYGYTF.